A single TCR beta chain is shown here with its context. No cognate antigen has been identified for it. No much larger clone exists at a distance of one base, and base qualities are not known. The sample is drawn from a study of blood T cell repertoires in COVID-19 (dated by TCRdb to the early 2020s). Context from the whole study: Samples from collaborators originated in the United States, Italy and Spain and spanned both the acute and convalescent phases of COVID-19. A de-identified subject ID, COVID-19 status, age in years and sex were almost always included in the sample metadata. The prospective study material was composed of cDNA or gDNA derived from T cells, B-cell-depleted T cells, or PBMCs. The dataset comprised deeply sampled blood TCRbeta repertoires from subjects exposed to, actively infected with, or recovered from COVID-19. HLA class I and class II types, where available, came from metadata supplied by the sample provider rather than from assay-based typing. The repertoires were made available in a free public database intended to serve as a resource for research on the immune response to SARS-CoV-2. The samples were drawn from two sources: the first 160 participants of the ongoing ImmuneRACE study, and 950 to 1,500 subjects contributed by 6 global collaborators. Paper-wide results and their limitations: The amount of clinical and demographic metadata varied by source and participant and was provided uncurated.

One collaborating source in Seattle enrolled patients during active infection and followed them longitudinally through the course of disease. Whole blood was collected in K2EDTA tubes by collaborating institutions according to the institutions' own protocols. For TCRbeta analysis, collaborators shipped samples in one of three forms: frozen whole blood, isolated PBMCs, or DNA extracted from either of those sample types. The CDR3 runs 16 amino acids, cysteine and phenylalanine included. The entry retains the CDR3 DNA only, 48 bases that are in frame from base 1. The junction shows trimming of 6 bases on V and 3 bases on J, and the gene matches do not reach 12 bases of it. The germline V gene (reference sequence) supplies CDR1 LNHDA and CDR2 SQIVND. The immunoSEQ Assay, a bias-controlled multiplex PCR, was used to amplify TCRbeta CDR3 regions from genomic DNA. The original pipeline was this. The number of nucleated cells in each sample was estimated by amplification of reference gene primers within the assay. To quantify the absolute abundance of each unique TCRbeta CDR3 rearrangement, sequence reads were collapsed and filtered. For each sample, productive Simpson clonality was calculated by taking the square root of Simpson's diversity index across productive rearrangements. The table comes from immuneACCESS by way of TCRdb, which keeps in-frame sequences with V and J called. Part of the clones is missing from these tables; in studies checked, under half for an unresolved V gene and the rest for unknown reasons. The V and J calls and the clone size are those of that table, but D and trimming were determined from the DNA. In all, the sample holds 40,000 to 60,000 clones, and approximately 93% of those were seen once. Approximately 1% of the sample belongs to the ten largest clones.

The receptor comes from a man in his fifties or sixties with COVID-19, enrolled during active disease. Material for sequencing was peripheral blood. The rearranged chain carries TRBV19 and TRBJ1-1, and 8 junction bases match TRBD1. CDR3 region: CASRGWTGKGDTEAFF. In nucleotide form, the sequence is TGTGCCAGTAGAGGGTGGACAGGGAAAGGCGACACTGAAGCTTTCTTT.